Sequencing of this T cell receptor (beta chain) was carried out in a study of T-cell reconstitution after alpha-beta-depleted transplantation in children. This clonotype was observed a few times. The antigen is unknown. Germline assignment: CDR1 SEHNR and CDR2 FQNEAQ (reference sequence). The CDR3 has 16 residues. Unmatched junction bases numbered 12, after V lost 7 bases and J lost 1 base. A TCRbeta library incorporating unique molecular identifiers was prepared. TCRdb re-analysed the PCR reads in MiXCR, keeping a single row per CDR3 protein. The top ten hold 2% to 2.5% of the sample, which has hundreds of thousands of distinct CDR3 sequences, 13% seen once. Study-level results: From surviving recipient T cells and thymic progenitors came the high day-60 TCRbeta diversity observed in some patients. At around two months after transplant, the alpha-beta T cells were reportedly derived from several hundred expanded clones that came from non-depleted graft cells. After one year, T-cell counts and TCRbeta diversity mostly came from new T cells.

The sequencing used PBMCs, mostly from graft donor cells, collected 360 days after TCRalphabeta/CD19-depleted stem cell transplant. The source of this sequence is a male patient under 18 who had a stem cell transplant for acute myeloid leukemia, so the T cells may come from the graft donor. V gene TRBV7-9 combines with J gene TRBJ1-1; 7 bases align to TRBD1. In DNA, the CDR3 is TGTGCCAGCATCCTTACCTTATGGACAGGGAACACTGAAGCTTTCTTT. Its translation: CASILTLWTGNTEAFF.